These 21 T cell receptor beta chains originate from one sample sequenced in a study of blood T cell repertoires in COVID-19. The repertoire was sequenced with immunoSEQ multiplex PCR; TCRdb's copy has only in-frame clones and lacks some. The sample consists of 200,000 to 250,000 clones, almost 90% of them appearing once. Sequenced input: peripheral blood. The source of these receptors is a man aged 18 to 30 with active or convalescent COVID-19.

This clone was picked up one time. V usage is TRBV18 and J usage is TRBJ2-6; TRBD1 matches at 9 bases. The V and J ends lost 3 bases and 1 base, in that order; junction bases with no gene match: 10. Germline lookup yields CDR1 KGHSH and CDR2 LQKENI. This CDR3 region has 19 residues. The CDR3 reads CASSPSGTGSGSGANVLTF. CDR3 in DNA: TGTGCCAGCTCACCCTCGGGGACAGGGTCTGGATCTGGGGCCAACGTCCTGACTTTC. The variable domain in full, completed from reference TRBV18 and TRBJ2-6, reads NAGVMQNPRHLVRRRGQEARLRCSPMKGHSHVYWYRQLPEEGLKFMVYLQKENIIDESGMPKERFSAEFPKEGPSILRIQQVVRGDSAAYFCASSPSGTGSGSGANVLTFGAGSRLTVL.

This clone came up once. This chain connects TRBV3-1 (or the pseudogene TRBV3-2) to TRBJ1-5; D is perhaps TRBD1 (5 bases). The CDR3 is 15 amino acids. V was cut by 4 bases and J by 2 bases, with 12 bases left in between. The germline gives CDR1 LGHDT, CDR2 YNNKEL (reference sequence). The CDR3 DNA is TGTGCCAGCAGCCGGGGCGGAGGGGGCAATCAGCCCCAGCATTTT. It yields the protein CASSRGGGGNQPQHF.

Only one count was recorded for this clone. The rearrangement uses TRBV9 and TRBJ1-1; D not resolved. Trimming removed 0 bases at V and 5 bases at J, with 11 bases between. The CDR3 sequence is 14 residues long. The germline V gene encodes CDR1 SGDLS and CDR2 YYNGEE. The CDR3 loop is CASSVADRRTEAFF. The CDR3 DNA reads as TGTGCCAGCAGCGTAGCAGACCGGAGGACTGAAGCTTTCTTT.

The chain couples TRBV7-2 to TRBJ1-2, with 11 bases that match TRBD1. CDR3 length equals 17 residues. With 5 bases clipped from V and 1 base from J, the junction kept 9 bases outside the gene matches. From germline, CDR1 is SGHTA and CDR2 FQGNSA. The CDR3 protein is CASSPRTGGLINYGYTF. DNA of the CDR3: TGTGCCAGCAGCCCCCGGACAGGGGGCCTTATTAACTATGGCTACACCTTC. Using reference TRBV7-2 and TRBJ1-2 for the parts outside the CDR3, the full variable domain is GAGVSQSPSNKVTEKGKDVELRCDPISGHTALYWYRQSLGQGLEFLIYFQGNSAPDKSGLPSDRFSAERTGGSVSTLTIQRTQQEDSAVYLCASSPRTGGLINYGYTFGSGTRLTVV.

The chain links TRBV18 to TRBJ1-5; possibly TRBD1 for D (6 bases). The length of the CDR3 is 15 residues. Deletions cut 2 bases from V and 2 bases from J, with 10 bases between. CDR1 is KGHSH, CDR2 LQKENI, per germline. CDR3 amino acids: CASSPWGPGNQPQHF. The DNA of the CDR3 is TGTGCCAGCTCACCATGGGGGCCTGGCAATCAGCCCCAGCATTTT. Full variable domain (outside the CDR3, taken from reference TRBV18 and TRBJ1-5): NAGVMQNPRHLVRRRGQEARLRCSPMKGHSHVYWYRQLPEEGLKFMVYLQKENIIDESGMPKERFSAEFPKEGPSILRIQQVVRGDSAAYFCASSPWGPGNQPQHFGDGTRLSIL.

The rearrangement links TRBV9 to TRBJ2-1, with 9 bases that match TRBD2. Germline loops: CDR1 SGDLS, CDR2 YYNGEE. The V and J ends lost 4 bases and 4 bases, in that order; junction bases with no gene match: 6. The CDR3 is made up of 15 amino acids. The CDR3 DNA reads as TGTGCCAGCAGCTCCATGACTAGCGGATACAATGAGCAGTTCTTC. It encodes CASSSMTSGYNEQFF.

This clone has only one observation. The chain employs TRBV2 and TRBJ2-2; no clear D gene. Trimming removed 7 bases from V and 4 bases from J, with 10 bases in between. This CDR3 contains 13 residues. Germline V gives CDR1 SNHLY, CDR2 FYNNEI. The CDR3 sequence: CASNIGGTGELFF. The CDR3 DNA is TGTGCCAGCAATATCGGTGGCACCGGGGAGCTGTTTTTT.

This clone has more than one count but fewer than ten. This chain links TRBV4-3 with TRBJ2-2; possibly TRBD1 for D (7 bases). The CDR3 consists of 18 residues. Germline V lookup: CDR1 LGHNA, CDR2 YSLEER. V dropped 2 bases and J dropped 1 base, with 17 bases sitting between them. The CDR3: CASSQPYGQGGNTGELFF. The CDR3 nucleotides are TGCGCCAGCAGCCAACCATACGGGCAGGGGGGGAACACCGGGGAGCTGTTTTTT.

The V and J genes are TRBV30 and TRBJ1-1, with no clear D. V was cut by 5 bases and J by 3 bases, with 13 bases left in between. Germline V gives CDR1 GTSNPN, CDR2 SVGIG (reference sequence). The CDR3 sequence is 13 residues long. CDR3: CAWAVNIHTEAFF. CDR3 in DNA: TGTGCCTGGGCGGTTAATATCCACACTGAAGCTTTCTTT.

The sample holds a few counts of this clone. V gene TRBV5-1 combines with J gene TRBJ1-1, with 10 bases aligning to TRBD1. The trim removed 6 bases at V and 3 bases at J, leaving 11 bases unmatched. This CDR3 has 16 amino acids. CDR1 and CDR2 from the germline V gene are SGHRS and YFSETQ. In DNA, the CDR3 is TGCGCCAGCACCATAGGGGACAGGGGTAGGGACACTGAAGCTTTCTTT. This translates into CASTIGDRGRDTEAFF.

The rearrangement links TRBV18 to TRBJ2-7; 9 bases are shared with TRBD1. This CDR3 comprises 18 residues. Per the germline V gene, CDR1 is KGHSH and CDR2 is LQKENI. V lost 3 bases, J lost 3 bases, and 15 bases stayed unmatched. This CDR3 reads CASSPLDRGFHLNYEQYF. The CDR3, as DNA: TGTGCCAGCTCACCCCTGGACAGGGGTTTTCACCTTAACTACGAGCAGTACTTC.

This clone was picked up many times. This chain connects TRBV19 to TRBJ1-5; TRBD1 agrees at 12 bases. Germline V lookup: CDR1 LNHDA, CDR2 SQIVND (reference sequence). J was trimmed by 7 bases and V by 5 bases; bases with no gene match: 9. The CDR3 sequence is 16 residues long. The CDR3 DNA reads as TGTGCCAGTAGTCCCCGGGACAGGGGGCTTTGGCAGCCCCAGCATTTT. As protein: CASSPRDRGLWQPQHF.

A single count supports this clone. V usage is TRBV4-3 and J usage is TRBJ2-1; 12 bases are shared with TRBD2. The CDR3 is 16 residues long. Germline CDR1 and CDR2: LGHNA and YSLEER. V shed 4 bases and J 8 bases; nucleotides not matched to a gene: 9. DNA for the CDR3: TGCGCCAGCAGCCGAACTAGTCTAGCGGGGGGGCATGAGCAGTTCTTC. This encodes CASSRTSLAGGHEQFF.

Comment on this clone: The junction differs from germline at one of its ends, possibly a read error. The V and J genes are TRBV7-7 and TRBJ2-7; D possibly corresponds to TRBD2 (6 bases). The length of the CDR3 is 16 residues. Germline CDR1 is SSHAT and CDR2 is FNYEAQ (reference sequence). The CDR3 coding sequence is TGTGCTAGCAGCTTAGCCGCGGGGCCTCAATCCTACGAGCAGTACTTC. Encoded protein: CASSLAAGPQSYEQYF.

The chain has TRBV12-3 or TRBV12-4 and TRBJ1-5, with D possibly matching TRBD1 (5 bases). This CDR3 contains 13 residues. Trimming removed 5 bases at V and 8 bases at J, with 13 bases between. DNA of the CDR3: TGTGCCAGCAGTCCCGGACGGGGGGAGCCCCAGCATTTT. Translating gives CASSPGRGEPQHF.

Only one count was recorded for this clone. The chain joins TRBV7-8 to TRBJ1-3, with 8 bases fitting TRBD1. V lost 1 base and J lost 1; bases outside the gene matches: 3. CDR1 and CDR2 (germline): SGHVS, FQNEAQ. The CDR3 length is 16 residues. CDR3 sequence: CASSLGTGSSGNTIYF. The CDR3 nucleotides read TGTGCCAGCAGCTTAGGGACAGGGTCTTCTGGAAACACCATATATTTT.

The rearrangement uses TRBV19 and TRBJ1-5; 7 bases match TRBD1. The CDR3 sequence is 18 residues long. Germline V gives CDR1 LNHDA, CDR2 SQIVND (reference sequence). Germline trimming cut 4 bases from V and 1 base from J; bases unmatched to any gene: 13. In DNA form, the CDR3 reads TGTGCCAGTAGTACCCGGGACAGCGATTTCTGGAGCAATCAGCCCCAGCATTTT. The encoded protein is CASSTRDSDFWSNQPQHF.

V usage is TRBV10-3 and J usage is TRBJ1-4, with 7 bases aligning to TRBD1. J was trimmed by 7 bases and V by 10 bases; bases with no gene match: 9. This CDR3 spans 13 amino acids. Germline CDR1 reads ENHRY; CDR2 reads SYGVKD. CDR3 bases: TGTGCCACCCAACAGGGGAGAGGTGAAAAACTGTTTTTT. It encodes CATQQGRGEKLFF.

The chain is built from TRBV3-1 (or the pseudogene TRBV3-2) and TRBJ2-7, with D tentatively TRBD2 (6 bases). Germline lookup yields CDR1 LGHDT and CDR2 YNNKEL (reference sequence). This CDR3 contains 14 residues. Trimming took off 1 base at V and 0 bases at J, with 7 bases between the two ends. CDR3 in amino acids: CASSQGDSSYEQYF. The CDR3 DNA is TGTGCCAGCAGCCAAGGGGACTCCTCCTACGAGCAGTACTTC.

J is TRBJ2-2 and V is TRBV21-1; TRBD2 was called by the table and not checked on the DNA. TRBV21-1 is classified as a pseudogene. The CDR3 is 17 amino acids. The CDR3 protein is CASSKGAGGPGTEELFF. The CDR3 DNA sequence: TGTGCCAGCAGCAAAGGGGCGGGAGGGCCAGGCACCGAGGAGCTGTTTTTT.

The J gene is TRBJ1-5, the V gene TRBV6-5; TRBD1 agrees at 10 bases. Germline V CDR1 and CDR2: MNHEY, SVGAGI. The CDR3 runs to 13 residues. The V and J ends lost 8 bases and 7 bases, in that order; junction bases with no gene match: 5. CDR3 residues: CASQTGGGQPQHF. In DNA form, the CDR3 reads TGTGCCAGCCAGACAGGGGGCGGCCAGCCCCAGCATTTT.